Presented here are 31 T cell receptor beta chains from one specimen sequenced in a study of blood T cell repertoires in COVID-19. Method: immunoSEQ multiplex PCR; TCRdb's copy keeps in-frame clones and lacks some. This sample has some 180,000 clones; approximately 80% occur once, and the top ten carry more than 9.5%. The specimen was peripheral blood. The receptors originated from a woman in her thirties or forties with COVID-19, enrolled during active disease.

The chain employs TRBV4-1 and TRBJ1-2, with 7 nucleotides matching TRBD1. CDR3 size: 14 residues. The germline CDR1 and CDR2 sequences are MGHRA and YSYEKL. Trimming took 3 bases from V and 8 from J; bases not matched to a gene: 9. The CDR3 nucleotides are TGCGCCAGCAGCCAGGGCACGACAGGGACCGGCTACACCTTC. Translation: CASSQGTTGTGYTF.

This clone is a singleton in its sample. The chain couples TRBV5-6 to TRBJ1-2, with D hard to call. CDR3 length: 16 residues. The V gene lost 0 bases and the J gene lost 4 bases, with 16 bases spanning the gap. Germline V gives CDR1 SGHDT, CDR2 YYEEEE. Written as DNA, the CDR3 is TGTGCCAGCAGCTTGGGCGGCAGCGCCCCCGGCTATGGCTACACCTTC. Protein product: CASSLGGSAPGYGYTF.

This clone came up a few times. The genes are TRBV2 and TRBJ1-5; TRBD1 aligns across 11 bases. V trimming: 5 bases; J trimming: 2 bases; junction bases outside the gene matches: 2. CDR3 length: 15 amino acids. Germline V gene sequence: CDR1 SNHLY, CDR2 FYNNEI. The CDR3 nucleotides read TGTGCCAGCAGTAGGGACAGGGGGGGCAATCAGCCCCAGCATTTT. It specifies CASSRDRGGNQPQHF.

The chain links TRBV6-6 to TRBJ2-1; TRBD1 matches 10 bases. The J segment lost 5 bases and the V segment lost 0 bases, leaving 1 base of the junction unmatched. From germline, CDR1 is MNHNY and CDR2 SVGAGI (reference sequence). The CDR3 consists of 15 residues. The CDR3 loop is CASSYSDRGNNEQFF. CDR3 coding DNA: TGTGCCAGCAGTTACTCGGACAGGGGGAACAATGAGCAGTTCTTC.

The chain couples TRBV5-1 to TRBJ2-1; D is unresolved. Per the germline V gene, CDR1 is SGHRS and CDR2 is YFSETQ. V was cut by 2 bases and J by 6 bases, with 6 bases left in between. The CDR3 loop spans 12 amino acids. CDR3: CASSFHGNEQFF. The CDR3 coding sequence is TGCGCCAGCAGCTTTCACGGCAATGAGCAGTTCTTC. The complete variable domain, with remaining parts taken from reference TRBV5-1 and TRBJ2-1, reads KAGVTQTPRYLIKTRGQQVTLSCSPISGHRSVSWYQQTPGQGLQFLFEYFSETQRNKGNFPGRFSGRQFSNSRSEMNVSTLELGDSALYLCASSFHGNEQFFGPGTRLTVL.

This rearrangement joins TRBV14 to TRBJ2-3, with TRBD1 identical over 8 bases. The CDR3 extends over 16 amino acids. The germline gives CDR1 SGHDN, CDR2 FVKESK. The junction had 10 bases not matched to a gene; V was cut back by 4 bases and J by 4 bases. In DNA, the CDR3 is TGTGCCAGCAGCCCCCACAGGGGGTCTGGCGCAGATACGCAGTATTTT. This codes for CASSPHRGSGADTQYF.

V usage is TRBV7-2 and J usage is TRBJ1-2, with TRBD1 matching 8 bases. This CDR3 comprises 16 residues. V shed 2 bases and J 5 bases; nucleotides not matched to a gene: 10. Looked up from germline, CDR1 is SGHTA and CDR2 is FQGNSA. This chain's CDR3 is CASSLIGQGGRYGYTF. The CDR3 coding sequence is TGTGCCAGCAGCTTAATTGGACAGGGCGGTCGGTATGGCTACACCTTC.

The rearrangement joins TRBV3-1 (or the pseudogene TRBV3-2) to TRBJ2-3, with 7 bases fitting TRBD1. Germline CDR1 and CDR2: LGHDT and YNNKEL (reference sequence). The CDR3 is 15 residues long. Trimming removed 5 bases from V and 2 bases from J; junction bases left unmatched: 7. The CDR3 here is CASSTPRGSTDTQYF. CDR3 bases: TGTGCCAGCAGCACCCCCAGGGGGTCCACAGATACGCAGTATTTT.

The gene calls are TRBV2 and TRBJ1-2; possible D gene TRBD1, 6 bases. CDR1 and CDR2 (germline): SNHLY, FYNNEI. This CDR3 region has 15 residues. V gave up 7 bases and J gave up 6 bases, with 21 bases separating them. The CDR3 spells CASTRQDLRFDGYTF. Written as DNA, the CDR3 is TGTGCCAGCACTAGACAGGATCTTCGCTTCGATGGCTACACCTTC.

The V gene is TRBV28, the J gene TRBJ2-5, with 10 bases fitting TRBD2. Germline V gene lookup returns CDR1 MDHEN and CDR2 SYDVKM. V lost 6 bases and J lost 5; bases outside the gene matches: 12. The CDR3 runs 16 residues. CDR3 nucleotide sequence: TGTGCCAGCAGATCACAAAAGCGGGGGGGCCCTGAGACCCAGTACTTC. This gives the protein CASRSQKRGGPETQYF.

This chain joins TRBV7-9 and TRBJ2-3; the match to TRBD2 covers 9 bases. CDR1 is SEHNR, CDR2 FQNEAQ, per germline (reference sequence). This CDR3 spans 18 amino acids. The V gene end was trimmed by 4 bases and the J gene end by 5 bases; junction bases not matched to a gene: 16. In DNA form, the CDR3 reads TGTGCCAGCAGCTCAGCAACTAGAGCGGGGGGAAGGGGAGATACGCAGTATTTT. Protein sequence: CASSSATRAGGRGDTQYF.

The chain has TRBV6-5 and TRBJ2-7; 10 bases are shared with TRBD2. This CDR3 has 15 amino acids. CDR1 and CDR2 (germline): MNHEY, SVGAGI. J gave up 4 bases and V 6 bases, and 9 bases lay outside the gene matches. The CDR3, as DNA: TGTGCCAGCAGGGGAAGCGGGAGGGCGGGGTACGAGCAGTACTTC. As protein: CASRGSGRAGYEQYF.

This chain joins TRBV28 and TRBJ1-6, with 7 nucleotides matching TRBD1. This CDR3 region has 15 residues. V gave up 4 bases and J gave up 7 bases; unmatched junction bases: 7. CDR1 is MDHEN, CDR2 SYDVKM, per germline. The CDR3 region is CASSSQQGPNSPLHF. CDR3 DNA: TGTGCCAGCAGTTCCCAACAGGGGCCCAATTCACCCCTCCACTTT.

This chain uses TRBV19 with TRBJ2-1; 10 nucleotides agree with TRBD2. Germline V gene lookup returns CDR1 LNHDA and CDR2 SQIVND (reference sequence). The CDR3 has 16 amino acids. The V segment lost 4 bases and the J segment 7 bases; nucleotides outside the gene matches: 10. In nucleotides, the CDR3 is TGTGCCAGTAGTACCTCGTGGACTAGCGGTAGGAATGAGCAGTTCTTC. Its protein product is CASSTSWTSGRNEQFF.

There are many counts of this clone. Distinct nucleotide sequences in the sample also encode this CDR3. V gene TRBV19 combines with J gene TRBJ1-2; TRBD1 matches 8 bases. Per the germline V gene, CDR1 is LNHDA and CDR2 is SQIVND (reference sequence). This CDR3 spans 14 amino acids. The junction had 7 bases not matched to a gene; V was cut back by 5 bases and J by 5 bases. This CDR3 is CASSSRGQGYGYTF. The CDR3 nucleotides are TGTGCCAGTAGTTCCAGGGGGCAAGGGTATGGCTACACCTTC.

This clone was counted between two and nine times. The chain couples TRBV5-1 to TRBJ1-2, with 10 positions matching TRBD1. The V gene end was trimmed by 3 bases and the J gene end by 3 bases; junction bases not matched to a gene: 2. The CDR3 is made up of 14 amino acids. Germline loops: CDR1 SGHRS, CDR2 YFSETQ. For the CDR3, the DNA is TGCGCCAGCAGCTACGGACAGGGGGACTATGGCTACACCTTC. It yields the protein CASSYGQGDYGYTF. Together with reference TRBV5-1 and TRBJ1-2, the CDR3 gives the full variable domain: KAGVTQTPRYLIKTRGQQVTLSCSPISGHRSVSWYQQTPGQGLQFLFEYFSETQRNKGNFPGRFSGRQFSNSRSEMNVSTLELGDSALYLCASSYGQGDYGYTFGSGTRLTVV.

V gene TRBV19 combines with J gene TRBJ2-3; 10 bases line up with TRBD2. Germline V gives CDR1 LNHDA, CDR2 SQIVND (reference sequence). With V trimmed by 4 bases and J by 4 bases, 11 bases remained unmatched. This CDR3 has 17 residues. In DNA form, the CDR3 reads TGTGCCAGTAGTAAAAGGAGAGCGGGGGGGCTTTCAGATACGCAGTATTTT. Residues: CASSKRRAGGLSDTQYF.

This chain connects TRBV15 to TRBJ1-1, with a weak D call TRBD1 (6 bases). With 5 bases removed from V and 4 bases from J, the gap between germline ends came to 11 bases. This CDR3 is 13 amino acids long. Germline lookup yields CDR1 LNHNV and CDR2 YYDKDF (reference sequence). The CDR3 region has the DNA TGTGCCACCAGCGGGGGCCTAGGCACTGAAGCTTTCTTT. It codes for CATSGGLGTEAFF.

The chain recombines TRBV7-8 with TRBJ2-1; D is possibly TRBD2 (5 bases). The V gene lost 1 base and the J gene lost 6 bases, with 7 bases spanning the gap. The CDR3 contains 13 residues. The germline CDR1 and CDR2 sequences are SGHVS and FQNEAQ. The CDR3 nucleotides read TGTGCCAGCAGCTTAGGACTATCCAATGAGCAGTTCTTC. Encoded protein: CASSLGLSNEQFF.

The genes are TRBV14 and TRBJ2-3; D may be TRBD2 (6 bases). Germline loops: CDR1 SGHDN, CDR2 FVKESK. The CDR3 has 13 amino acids. Trimming removed 0 bases from V and 9 bases from J, with 10 bases in between. CDR3 sequence: CASSQDWAGTQYF. The DNA for the CDR3 is TGTGCCAGCAGCCAAGATTGGGCGGGGACGCAGTATTTT.

The rearrangement uses TRBV14 and TRBJ1-2, with 7 bases aligning to TRBD1. V shed 1 base, J shed 5 bases, and the junction held 1 base outside the gene matches. There are 13 residues in the CDR3. Germline CDR1 and CDR2: SGHDN and FVKESK. The CDR3 nucleotides are TGTGCCAGCAGCCAAGTACAGGGGTATGGCTACACCTTC. The encoded protein is CASSQVQGYGYTF. The entire variable domain, with the rest obtained from reference TRBV14 and TRBJ1-2, is as follows: EAGVTQFPSHSVIEKGQTVTLRCDPISGHDNLYWYRRVMGKEIKFLLHFVKESKQDESGMPNNRFLAERTGGTYSTLKVQPAELEDSGVYFCASSQVQGYGYTFGSGTRLTVV.

The gene calls are TRBV6-1 and TRBJ2-7; no clear D. With 3 bases removed from V and 0 bases from J, the gap between germline ends came to 9 bases. Looked up from germline, CDR1 is MNHNS and CDR2 is SASEGT. This CDR3 spans 14 amino acids. The CDR3 sequence: CASSEAPGSYEQYF. In DNA form, the CDR3 reads TGTGCCAGCAGTGAGGCACCGGGCTCCTACGAGCAGTACTTC.

A note on this clone: The junction does not match germline at one end; this may be a read error. The chain joins TRBV7-7 to TRBJ2-7, with 8 nucleotides matching TRBD2. The CDR3 runs 15 residues. The V gene's germline CDR1 is SSHAT and CDR2 FNYEAQ (reference sequence). The CDR3 sequence: CASSLGAGGSYEQYF. CDR3 nucleotide sequence: TGTGCTAGCAGCTTAGGTGCGGGAGGTTCCTACGAGCAGTACTTC.

This clone appeared a few times. This sequence joins TRBV7-8 and TRBJ1-5, with 7 bases lining up with TRBD1. Losses at the gene ends were 3 bases for V and 0 bases for J; bases not matched to a gene: 5. This CDR3 contains 16 residues. The germline CDR1 and CDR2 sequences are SGHVS and FQNEAQ. The CDR3 nucleotides read TGTGCCAGCAGCTTGGAGGGGGCGCTTAGCAATCAGCCCCAGCATTTT. Residues: CASSLEGALSNQPQHF.

The gene calls are TRBV3-1 (or the pseudogene TRBV3-2) and TRBJ1-6, with no clear D. The CDR3 runs 16 residues. From germline, CDR1 is LGHDT and CDR2 YNNKEL (reference sequence). The V gene lost 5 bases and the J gene lost 0 bases, with 11 bases spanning the gap. CDR3 bases: TGTGCCAGCAGCTTTACAGTGAGCTCCTATAATTCACCCCTCCACTTT. Its protein is CASSFTVSSYNSPLHF.

This chain joins TRBV4-1 and TRBJ2-2; TRBD2 agrees at 8 bases. CDR1 and CDR2 from the germline V gene are MGHRA and YSYEKL. This CDR3 has 15 residues. V shed 1 base, J shed 4 bases, and the junction held 2 bases outside the gene matches. CDR3 bases: TGCGCCAGCAGCCAAGCGGGGGGGCCCACCGGGGAGCTGTTTTTT. Translation: CASSQAGGPTGELFF.

This clone was recorded a few times. This specimen includes other DNA sequences encoding the same CDR3. The chain links TRBV19 to TRBJ1-1, with D hard to call. The CDR3 loop spans 12 amino acids. From germline, CDR1 is LNHDA and CDR2 SQIVND (reference sequence). V dropped 3 bases and J dropped 6 bases, with 8 bases sitting between them. The CDR3 loop reads CASSIGLAEAFF. CDR3 coding DNA: TGTGCCAGTAGTATCGGGTTGGCTGAAGCTTTCTTT.

This chain uses TRBV29-1 with TRBJ1-2; 11 bases align to TRBD1. This CDR3 has 14 amino acids. The germline gives CDR1 SQVTM, CDR2 ANQGSEA. J lost 7 bases, V lost 7 bases, and 11 bases had no gene match. The CDR3 protein is CSANGGQGVSGYTF. CDR3 DNA sequence: TGCAGCGCTAACGGGGGACAGGGGGTTAGTGGCTACACCTTC.

The chain has TRBV2 and TRBJ2-2; D uncertain. This CDR3 has 17 residues. Germline lookup yields CDR1 SNHLY and CDR2 FYNNEI. V dropped 4 bases and J dropped 0 bases, with 15 bases sitting between them. CDR3 sequence: CASSGIAVPPNTGELFF. The CDR3 coding sequence is TGTGCCAGCAGTGGAATCGCAGTCCCCCCGAACACCGGGGAGCTGTTTTTT.

V and J are TRBV5-8 and TRBJ1-2, with no clear D. The CDR3 spans 15 residues. The germline V and J ends were trimmed by 4 bases and 6 bases, with 19 bases remaining between them. Looked up from germline, CDR1 is SGHTS and CDR2 is YDEGEE. CDR3 sequence (DNA): TGTGCCAGCAGCCCTCCCGAGGTAGTTTTTCATGGCTACACCTTC. Translating it yields CASSPPEVVFHGYTF.

The genes are TRBV30 and TRBJ1-1, with 7 bases lining up with TRBD1. V gave up 5 bases and J gave up 7 bases; unmatched junction bases: 10. The CDR3 is 13 amino acids. Per the germline V gene, CDR1 is GTSNPN and CDR2 is SVGIG (reference sequence). The CDR3 loop is CAWSRGFRNEAFF. Here the CDR3 DNA reads TGTGCCTGGTCCAGGGGGTTTAGGAATGAAGCTTTCTTT.